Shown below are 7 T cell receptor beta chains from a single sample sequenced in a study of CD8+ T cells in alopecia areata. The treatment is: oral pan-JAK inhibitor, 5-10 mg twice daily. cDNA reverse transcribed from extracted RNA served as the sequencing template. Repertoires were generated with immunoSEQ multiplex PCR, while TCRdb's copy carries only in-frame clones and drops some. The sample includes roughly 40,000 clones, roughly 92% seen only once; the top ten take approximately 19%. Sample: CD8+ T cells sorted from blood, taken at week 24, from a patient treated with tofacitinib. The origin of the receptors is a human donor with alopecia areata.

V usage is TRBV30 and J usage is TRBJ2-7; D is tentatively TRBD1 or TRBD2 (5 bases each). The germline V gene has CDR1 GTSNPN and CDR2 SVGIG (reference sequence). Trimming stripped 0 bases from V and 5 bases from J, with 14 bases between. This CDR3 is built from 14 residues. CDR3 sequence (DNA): TGTGCCTGGAGTGTGGGTCAGGGAGTCGACGAGCAGTACTTC. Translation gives CAWSVGQGVDEQYF.

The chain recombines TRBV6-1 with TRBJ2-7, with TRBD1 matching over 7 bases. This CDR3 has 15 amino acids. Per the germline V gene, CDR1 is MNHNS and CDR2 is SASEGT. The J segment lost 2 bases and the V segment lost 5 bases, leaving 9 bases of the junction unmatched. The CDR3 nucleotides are TGTGCCAGCAGTTCTTGGGACAGTGACACCTACGAGCAGTACTTC. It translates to CASSSWDSDTYEQYF.

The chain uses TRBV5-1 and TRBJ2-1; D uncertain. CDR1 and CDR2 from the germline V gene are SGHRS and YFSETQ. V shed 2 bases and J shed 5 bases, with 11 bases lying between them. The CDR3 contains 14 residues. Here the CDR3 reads CASSLGYNNNEQFF. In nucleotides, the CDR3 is TGCGCCAGCAGCTTAGGGTACAACAACAATGAGCAGTTCTTC.

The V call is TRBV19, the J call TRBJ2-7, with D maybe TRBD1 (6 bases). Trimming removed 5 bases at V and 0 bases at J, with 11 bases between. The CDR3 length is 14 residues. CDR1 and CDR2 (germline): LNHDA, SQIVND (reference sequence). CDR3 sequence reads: CASSAQGNSYEQYF. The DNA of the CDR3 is TGTGCCAGTAGTGCCCAGGGGAACTCCTACGAGCAGTACTTC.

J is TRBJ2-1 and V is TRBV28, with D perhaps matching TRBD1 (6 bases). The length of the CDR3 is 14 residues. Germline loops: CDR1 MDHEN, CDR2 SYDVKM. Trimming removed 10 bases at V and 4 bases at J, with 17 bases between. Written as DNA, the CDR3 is TGTGCCACCGACGGACAGAACCTGTACAATGAGCAGTTCTTC. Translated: CATDGQNLYNEQFF.

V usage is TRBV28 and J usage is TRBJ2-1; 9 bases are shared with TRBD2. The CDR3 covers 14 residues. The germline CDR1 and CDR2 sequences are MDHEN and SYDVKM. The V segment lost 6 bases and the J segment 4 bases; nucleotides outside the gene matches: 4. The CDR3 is CASRLAGNYNEQFF. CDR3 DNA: TGTGCCAGCAGGCTAGCGGGGAATTACAATGAGCAGTTCTTC.

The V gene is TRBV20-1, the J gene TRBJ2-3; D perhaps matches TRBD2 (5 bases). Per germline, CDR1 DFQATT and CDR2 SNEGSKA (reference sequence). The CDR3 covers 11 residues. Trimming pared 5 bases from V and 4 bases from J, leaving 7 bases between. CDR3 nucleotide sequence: TGCAGTGCTCGGAGGTCAGATACGCAGTATTTT. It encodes CSARRSDTQYF.